One sample yielded the 19 T cell receptor beta chains listed below, sequenced in a study of T-cell reconstitution after alpha-beta-depleted transplantation in children. A TCRbeta library incorporating unique molecular identifiers was prepared. A single record per CDR3 protein comes from TCRdb applying MiXCR to the PCR reads. This repertoire shows about 240,000 distinct CDR3 sequences, over 20% found once; its top ten account for about 2.6%. This specimen was PBMCs, taken before TCRalphabeta/CD19-depleted stem cell transplant. These receptors were obtained from a girl aged 2 to 9 with Fanconi anemia, due to receive a stem cell transplant.

This clonotype was recorded a few times. CDR3 coding DNA: TGCAGTGCACCCCGGTCAATGGCTACTAGTTACGAGCAGTACTTC. Protein sequence: CSAPRSMATSYEQYF. The J gene is TRBJ2-7, the V gene TRBV20-1; possible D gene TRBD2, 5 bases. The CDR3 loop spans 15 amino acids. Germline values: CDR1 DFQATT, CDR2 SNEGSKA (reference sequence). Between the trimmed V and J ends, which lost 6 bases and 4 bases, there was a span of 22 bases.

Ten or more counts support this clonotype. The rearrangement uses TRBV15 and TRBJ2-3; TRBD1 is a possible D gene (6 bases). The ends were cut back, 0 bases at V and 4 bases at J, with 11 bases in the middle. Germline CDR1 LNHNV, CDR2 YYDKDF (reference sequence). The CDR3 has 15 amino acids. This CDR3 is CATSRDRGIADTQYF. CDR3 in DNA: TGTGCCACCAGCAGAGACAGGGGTATAGCAGATACGCAGTATTTT.

This rearrangement joins TRBV20-1 to TRBJ2-7; 7 bases align to TRBD2. Germline V CDR1 and CDR2: DFQATT, SNEGSKA (reference sequence). Trimming at V came to 3 bases and at J to 4 bases, leaving 6 bases not matched to a gene. CDR3 length: 13 amino acids. The CDR3 DNA is TGCAGTGCTAGTCAAGCGGGGCTTTACGAGCAGTACTTC. Its translation is CSASQAGLYEQYF.

The V call is TRBV21-1, the J call TRBJ2-7; TRBD2 is taken as the D call from the table, unchecked against the DNA. TRBV21-1 is labeled a pseudogene. The CDR3 loop spans 18 amino acids. In nucleotides, the CDR3 is TGTGCCAGCACCCTCGGACTAGCGGGAGGGCCCAACTCCTACGAGCAGTACTTC. It yields the protein CASTLGLAGGPNSYEQYF.

This clonotype has a count of ten or more. The CDR3 nucleotides are TGTGCCAGCAGTTTTGGGTCCGGGGAGCTGTTTTTT. Amino acids: CASSFGSGELFF. The rearrangement uses TRBV27 and TRBJ2-2; D call uncertain. V gave up 3 bases and J gave up 6 bases, with 5 bases separating them. The CDR3 loop spans 12 amino acids. The V gene's germline CDR1 is MNHEY and CDR2 SMNVEV (reference sequence).

J is TRBJ1-1 and V is TRBV4-1, with D possibly matching TRBD1 (5 bases). Germline values: CDR1 MGHRA, CDR2 YSYEKL. The CDR3 runs 16 residues. Trimming took 1 base from V and 5 from J, leaving 17 bases between them. The DNA for the CDR3 is TGCGCCAGCAGCCAAGCTCCCGGGGCAGGAGAAACTGAAGCTTTCTTT. Translated, it gives CASSQAPGAGETEAFF.

The chain uses TRBV28 and TRBJ2-7; 8 nucleotides match TRBD2. The J segment lost 1 base and the V segment lost 10 bases, leaving 9 bases of the junction unmatched. Germline V gene sequence: CDR1 MDHEN, CDR2 SYDVKM. The CDR3 runs 14 residues. This CDR3 is CATRVTGGSYEQYF. DNA for the CDR3: TGTGCCACCAGGGTGACGGGGGGGTCCTACGAGCAGTACTTC. Supplemented by reference TRBV28 and TRBJ2-7, the full variable domain reads DVKVTQSSRYLVKRTGEKVFLECVQDMDHENMFWYRQDPGLGLRLIYFSYDVKMKEKGDIPEGYSVSREKKERFSLILESASTNQTSMYLCATRVTGGSYEQYFGPGTRLTVT.

A few counts support this clonotype. V is TRBV20-1 and J is TRBJ2-7; D possibly corresponds to TRBD2 (8 bases). The CDR3 covers 14 residues. Per the germline V gene, CDR1 is DFQATT and CDR2 is SNEGSKA (reference sequence). V dropped 5 bases and J dropped 7 bases, with 21 bases sitting between them. The CDR3 sequence: CSALTGSGGDEQYF. CDR3 sequence (DNA): TGCAGTGCTTTGACAGGGTCGGGAGGGGATGAGCAGTACTTC.

This clonotype came up a few times. This sequence joins TRBV29-1 and TRBJ2-3; no reliable D call. Trimming removed 5 bases at V and 0 bases at J, with 12 bases between. There are 14 residues in the CDR3. Germline values: CDR1 SQVTM, CDR2 ANQGSEA. Here the CDR3 reads CSVTDPESTDTQYF. DNA of the CDR3: TGCAGCGTTACCGACCCAGAAAGCACAGATACGCAGTATTTT.

This clonotype was seen ten or more times. The chain carries TRBV20-1 and TRBJ1-2; no definite D call. The CDR3 sequence is 15 residues long. Germline V CDR1 and CDR2: DFQATT, SNEGSKA (reference sequence). Between the trimmed V and J ends, which lost 0 bases and 0 bases, there was a span of 11 bases. The CDR3 here is CSARDGIQANYGYTF. CDR3 nucleotides: TGCAGTGCTAGAGATGGTATACAAGCTAACTATGGCTACACCTTC.

This clonotype has a count of ten or more. The chain is built from TRBV7-3 and TRBJ2-1, with D perhaps matching TRBD2 (6 bases). Germline V gene data show CDR1 as SGHTA and CDR2 as FQGTGA. This CDR3 has 16 residues. V was pared by 5 bases and J by 7 bases, with 21 bases between. The CDR3 DNA reads as TGTGCCAGCAGCCCCCATCACACGGGAGTGTGGAATGAGCAGTTCTTC. This sequence encodes CASSPHHTGVWNEQFF.

This clonotype has at least ten counts. The J gene is TRBJ1-5, the V gene TRBV18; D unclear. This CDR3 comprises 14 residues. The V and J ends lost 2 bases and 6 bases respectively, with 11 bases between them. Germline V gene sequence: CDR1 KGHSH, CDR2 LQKENI. CDR3 bases: TGTGCCAGCTCACCAGATCGTGCAGTTCAGCCCCAGCATTTT. The encoded protein is CASSPDRAVQPQHF.

This clonotype was observed a few times. The genes are TRBV18 and TRBJ2-7, with D possibly being TRBD1 (6 bases). Trimming removed 3 bases from V and 6 bases from J, with 15 bases in between. The CDR3 has 14 amino acids. Germline V gene lookup returns CDR1 KGHSH and CDR2 LQKENI. The CDR3 DNA follows: TGTGCCAGCTCACCTCCAGGGGCTGAGGGCGAGCAGTACTTC. Translating it yields CASSPPGAEGEQYF. Supplemented by reference TRBV18 and TRBJ2-7, the full variable domain reads NAGVMQNPRHLVRRRGQEARLRCSPMKGHSHVYWYRQLPEEGLKFMVYLQKENIIDESGMPKERFSAEFPKEGPSILRIQQVVRGDSAAYFCASSPPGAEGEQYFGPGTRLTVT.

V and J are TRBV20-1 and TRBJ2-3; the match to TRBD2 covers 9 bases. Per the germline V gene, CDR1 is DFQATT and CDR2 is SNEGSKA (reference sequence). The CDR3 has 15 residues. As DNA, the CDR3 is TGCAGAGCTCCGGGACTAGCTCAGGGCACAGATACGCAGTATTTT. Protein: CRAPGLAQGTDTQYF.

On this clonotype itself: A clone one base away is much larger, so this may be a read error. This sequence joins TRBV20-1 and TRBJ2-1, with D uncertain. The CDR3 is made up of 12 amino acids. CDR1 is DFQATT, CDR2 SNEGSKA, per germline (reference sequence). CDR3 in amino acids: CSPGQQWDKQFF. CDR3 sequence (DNA): TGCAGCCCCGGGCAACAATGGGATAAGCAGTTCTTC.

The rearrangement joins TRBV5-4 to TRBJ2-7, with 8 bases identical to TRBD1. CDR1 and CDR2 (germline): SGHNT, YYREEE (reference sequence). Unmatched junction bases numbered 3, after V lost 0 bases and J lost 1 base. This CDR3 is 15 amino acids long. The CDR3 DNA reads as TGTGCCAGCAGCTTGGGGACAGGGAGGTCCTACGAGCAGTACTTC. This sequence encodes CASSLGTGRSYEQYF. Filled out from reference TRBV5-4 and TRBJ2-7, the complete variable domain reads ETGVTQSPTHLIKTRGQQVTLRCSSQSGHNTVSWYQQALGQGPQFIFQYYREEENGRGNFPPRFSGLQFPNYSSELNVNALELDDSALYLCASSLGTGRSYEQYFGPGTRLTVT.

This clonotype came up many times. The CDR3: CASSLGGTNNSPLHF. The DNA of the CDR3 is TGTGCCAGCAGCTTAGGGGGGACAAATAATTCACCCCTCCACTTT. The chain recombines TRBV7-6 with TRBJ1-6; D perhaps matches TRBD1 (6 bases). CDR1 and CDR2 from the germline V gene are SGHVS and FNYEAQ. The CDR3 runs to 15 residues. Trimming left V 1 base short and J 5 bases short, with 9 bases between.

This clonotype has a count of ten or more. The chain has TRBV5-6 and TRBJ2-7, with TRBD1 as a possible D gene (5 bases). This CDR3 region has 15 residues. The germline V and J ends were trimmed by 0 bases and 3 bases, with 13 bases remaining between them. Germline V gives CDR1 SGHDT, CDR2 YYEEEE. The DNA of the CDR3 is TGTGCCAGCAGCTTGGCCAACAGGATTTTCTACGAGCAGTACTTC. This translates into CASSLANRIFYEQYF.

This clonotype was seen at least ten times. The rearrangement joins TRBV20-1 to TRBJ2-7; D is ambiguous. Germline CDR1 and CDR2: DFQATT and SNEGSKA (reference sequence). The length of the CDR3 is 15 residues. The germline V and J ends were trimmed by 3 bases and 1 base, with 16 bases remaining between them. The CDR3 DNA reads as TGCAGTGCTAGCTCTCTCCGCGAACATTCCTACGAGCAGTACTTC. It translates to CSASSLREHSYEQYF.